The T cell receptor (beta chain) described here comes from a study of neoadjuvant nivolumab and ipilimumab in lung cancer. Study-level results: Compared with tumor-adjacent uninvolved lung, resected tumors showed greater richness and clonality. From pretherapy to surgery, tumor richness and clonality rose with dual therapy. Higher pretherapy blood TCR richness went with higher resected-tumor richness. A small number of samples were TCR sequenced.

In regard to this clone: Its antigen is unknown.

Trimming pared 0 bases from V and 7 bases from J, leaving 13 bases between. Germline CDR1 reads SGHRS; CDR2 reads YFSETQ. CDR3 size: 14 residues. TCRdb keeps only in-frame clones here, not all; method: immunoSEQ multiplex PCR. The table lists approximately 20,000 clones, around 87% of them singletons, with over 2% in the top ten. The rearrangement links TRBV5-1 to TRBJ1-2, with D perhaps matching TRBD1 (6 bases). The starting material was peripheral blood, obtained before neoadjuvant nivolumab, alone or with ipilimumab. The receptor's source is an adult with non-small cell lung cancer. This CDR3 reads CASSLVAGVRGYTF. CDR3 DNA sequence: TGCGCCAGCAGCTTGGTTGCAGGGGTCCGTGGCTACACCTTC.